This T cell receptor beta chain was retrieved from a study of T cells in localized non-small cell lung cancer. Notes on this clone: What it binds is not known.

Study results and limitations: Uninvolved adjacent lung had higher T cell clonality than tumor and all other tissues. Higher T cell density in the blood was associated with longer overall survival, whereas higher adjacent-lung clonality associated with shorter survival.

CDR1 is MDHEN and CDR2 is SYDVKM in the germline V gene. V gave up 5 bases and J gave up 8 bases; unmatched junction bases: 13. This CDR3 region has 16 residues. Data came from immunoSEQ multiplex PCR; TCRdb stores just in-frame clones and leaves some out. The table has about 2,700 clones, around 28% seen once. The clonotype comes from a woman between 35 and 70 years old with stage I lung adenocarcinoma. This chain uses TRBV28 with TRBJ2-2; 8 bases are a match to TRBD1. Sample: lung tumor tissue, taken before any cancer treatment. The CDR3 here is CASSLGTGGGFGELFF. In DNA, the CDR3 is TGTGCCAGCAGTCTTGGGACAGGTGGGGGTTTTGGGGAGCTGTTTTTT.